This section outlines one TCR beta chain sequence together with its context. Its antigen is not identified. These data belong to a study of blood T cells in healthy people across ages. Study observations and caveats: More naive CD4+ cells and higher diversity marked long-lived donors relative to aged donors.

Germline CDR1 reads DFQATT; CDR2 reads SNEGSKA (reference sequence). CDR3 length: 14 residues. Unmatched junction bases numbered 10, after V lost 5 bases and J lost 5 bases. Russia was home to the donors, healthy Caucasian individuals aged roughly 6 to 90. Each donor's blood draw was approximately 10 milliliters of peripheral blood. Through a sample-barcoded 5' primer and a J-beta primer mix, a second PCR was run for roughly 6 to 12 cycles. TCRdb used MiXCR to reprocess the 5' RACE reads, holding one entry per CDR3 protein. This table holds around 1.1 million distinct CDR3 sequences, 35% to 40% found once.

Sequencing used blood. This chain connects TRBV20-1 to TRBJ2-3; 7 nucleotides line up with TRBD2. The origin of this receptor is a man between 18 and 35 years old in good health. This CDR3 reads CSAPSLAGGDTQYF. The CDR3 DNA sequence: TGCAGTGCTCCATCTTTAGCGGGCGGAGATACGCAGTATTTT.